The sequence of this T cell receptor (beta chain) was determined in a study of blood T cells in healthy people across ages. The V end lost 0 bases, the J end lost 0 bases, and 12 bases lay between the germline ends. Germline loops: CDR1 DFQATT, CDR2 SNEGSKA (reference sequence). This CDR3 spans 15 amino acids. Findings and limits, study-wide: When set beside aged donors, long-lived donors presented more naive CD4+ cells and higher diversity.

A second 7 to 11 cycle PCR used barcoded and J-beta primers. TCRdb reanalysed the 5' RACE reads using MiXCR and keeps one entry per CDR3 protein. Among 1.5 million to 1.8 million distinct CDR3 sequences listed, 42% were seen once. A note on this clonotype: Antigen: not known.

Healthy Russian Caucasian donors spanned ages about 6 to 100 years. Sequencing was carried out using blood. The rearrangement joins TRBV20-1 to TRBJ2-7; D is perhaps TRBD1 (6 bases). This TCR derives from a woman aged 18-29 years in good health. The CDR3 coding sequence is TGCAGTGCTAGAGATCCAACAGGGAGCTCCTACGAGCAGTACTTC. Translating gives CSARDPTGSSYEQYF.